The table lists the clone carrying this T cell receptor beta chain with many counts. Its antigen remains unidentified. This entry is derived from a study of T-cell reconstitution after alpha-beta-depleted transplantation in children. Study-level findings and limits: The study reportedly traced alpha-beta T cells about two months after transplant to several hundred expanded graft clones. T-cell counts and diversity at one year following transplant were attributed mainly to newly produced T cells.

The authors prepared the TCRbeta library with unique molecular identifiers. TCRdb analysed the PCR reads with MiXCR anew, one entry per CDR3 protein. Here the sample spans about 17,000 distinct CDR3 sequences, about 5.3% being singletons. This CDR3 is built from 11 residues. Trimming removed 6 bases at V and 4 bases at J, with 4 bases between. This specimen was PBMCs, taken before TCRalphabeta/CD19-depleted stem cell transplant. The TCR sequence derives from a boy aged 5-17 years with acute lymphoblastic leukemia, due to receive a stem cell transplant. The rearrangement joins TRBV12-3 or TRBV12-4 to TRBJ2-1; D is ambiguous. CDR3 protein: CASSQYNEQFF. The CDR3 DNA sequence: TGTGCCAGCAGCCAATACAATGAGCAGTTCTTC.